A single sample gave rise to the 24 T cell receptor beta chains below, sequenced in a study of graft-versus-host responses after intestinal transplantation. These TCRs' antigens remain unknown. Here immunoSEQ multiplex PCR was the method, and the copy in TCRdb shows in-frame clones only, minus some. The sample includes about 71,000 clones, about 94% seen only once; the top ten take around 0.5%. The sequencing used unstimulated CD8+ T cells sorted from spleen or lymph node cells, collected before intestinal transplant. The receptors were gathered from a human donor who received an intestinal transplant.

V usage is TRBV7-9 and J usage is TRBJ2-7; the match to TRBD2 covers 7 bases. Trimming removed 5 bases from V and 0 bases from J; junction bases left unmatched: 10. The germline gives CDR1 SEHNR, CDR2 FQNEAQ (reference sequence). This CDR3 comprises 16 residues. The CDR3 DNA sequence: TGTGCCAGCAGCGTCGCTAGCGGAGGGATCTCCTACGAGCAGTACTTC. Amino acid sequence: CASSVASGGISYEQYF.

This chain uses TRBV28 with TRBJ2-3; weak D call: TRBD1 (5 bases). Germline loops: CDR1 MDHEN, CDR2 SYDVKM. V lost 4 bases, J lost 2 bases, and 22 bases lay in between. The CDR3 contains 18 residues. CDR3 sequence reads: CASSSTDSTYSLTDTQYF. The CDR3 region has the DNA TGTGCCAGCAGTTCGACAGATTCTACATACTCCCTCACAGATACGCAGTATTTT.

This rearrangement joins TRBV9 to TRBJ2-1; weak D call: TRBD2 (6 bases). Germline V lookup: CDR1 SGDLS, CDR2 YYNGEE. This CDR3 is 15 amino acids long. V lost 9 bases to trimming and J lost 6 bases, with 22 bases between them. In DNA form, the CDR3 reads TGTGCCACGGGGGAAGTGGGATCTCCCCTCAATGAGCAGTTCTTC. Residues: CATGEVGSPLNEQFF.

The V and J genes are TRBV11-3 and TRBJ2-2; D might be TRBD1 (5 bases). There are 15 residues in the CDR3. V was cut by 4 bases and J by 3 bases, with 12 bases left in between. The germline CDR1 and CDR2 sequences are SGHNT and YENEEA. This CDR3 is CASSSGQQDTGELFF. In nucleotides, the CDR3 is TGTGCCAGCAGCTCGGGCCAACAGGACACCGGGGAGCTGTTTTTT.

Here the CDR3 reads CASSPRDSTDTQYF. CDR3 bases: TGTGCCAGCAGCCCTCGCGATAGCACAGATACGCAGTATTTT. V gene TRBV5-5 combines with J gene TRBJ2-3, with D uncertain. The CDR3 is 14 residues long. The germline V and J ends were trimmed by 4 bases and 0 bases, with 9 bases remaining between them. The germline gives CDR1 SGHKS, CDR2 YYEKEE (reference sequence).

J is TRBJ2-5 and V is TRBV5-1; D gene ambiguous. V lost 0 bases, J lost 1 base, and 10 bases lay in between. The CDR3 has 15 residues. The germline V gene has CDR1 SGHRS and CDR2 YFSETQ. CDR3: CASSLEGQSQETQYF. The CDR3 nucleotides are TGCGCCAGCAGCTTGGAGGGTCAGAGCCAAGAGACCCAGTACTTC.

CDR3 protein: CASSYGPNYEQYF. The CDR3 DNA reads as TGTGCCAGCAGTTACGGACCAAACTACGAGCAGTACTTC. The chain couples TRBV27 to TRBJ2-7; no clear D gene. The V and J ends lost 4 bases and 3 bases respectively, with 10 bases between them. The germline V gene has CDR1 MNHEY and CDR2 SMNVEV (reference sequence). The CDR3 loop spans 13 amino acids.

As regards this clone: The sample carries other DNA sequences with the same CDR3. This chain links TRBV27 with TRBJ2-7, with 8 bases identical to TRBD1. This CDR3 comprises 14 residues. Unmatched junction bases numbered 3, after V lost 5 bases and J lost 0 bases. Germline CDR1 reads MNHEY; CDR2 reads SMNVEV (reference sequence). The CDR3 sequence is CASSLGTGSYEQYF. CDR3 coding DNA: TGTGCCAGCAGTCTCGGGACAGGCTCCTACGAGCAGTACTTC.

The rearrangement links TRBV5-4 to TRBJ1-1; D gene uncertain. Germline V gene data show CDR1 as SGHNT and CDR2 as YYREEE (reference sequence). CDR3 length equals 13 residues. Trimming left V 0 bases short and J 6 bases short, with 9 bases between. The CDR3 is CASSLGFPAEAFF. Written as DNA, the CDR3 is TGTGCCAGCAGCTTGGGGTTCCCAGCTGAAGCTTTCTTT.

The chain has TRBV5-1 and TRBJ2-3, with 7 bases that match TRBD1. The CDR3 has 15 amino acids. Losses at the gene ends were 2 bases for V and 1 base for J; bases not matched to a gene: 4. Germline lookup yields CDR1 SGHRS and CDR2 YFSETQ. The CDR3 coding sequence is TGCGCCAGCAGCTTTACAGGGGTTGGCACAGATACGCAGTATTTT. Translating gives CASSFTGVGTDTQYF.

The gene calls are TRBV5-4 and TRBJ2-7; perhaps TRBD2 as D (6 bases). The CDR3 extends over 16 amino acids. V was clipped by 1 base and J by 0 bases, with 14 bases between them. Per the germline V gene, CDR1 is SGHNT and CDR2 is YYREEE (reference sequence). The CDR3 spells CASSLSIAESSYEQYF. The CDR3 DNA reads TGTGCCAGCAGCTTGTCTATAGCGGAAAGCTCCTACGAGCAGTACTTC.

This clone was detected a few times. V is TRBV7-9 and J is TRBJ2-7, with 11 bases fitting TRBD1. The V and J ends lost 4 bases and 10 bases, in that order; junction bases with no gene match: 3. Germline V CDR1 and CDR2: SEHNR, FQNEAQ (reference sequence). CDR3 length: 12 residues. The CDR3: CASSSGTGGQYF. DNA of the CDR3: TGTGCCAGCAGCTCGGGGACAGGGGGACAGTACTTC.

This chain uses TRBV29-1 with TRBJ2-5, with D possibly TRBD2 on 6 matching bases. The V and J ends lost 6 bases and 2 bases respectively, with 10 bases between them. Germline-derived CDR1 and CDR2 are SQVTM and ANQGSEA. The CDR3 length is 12 residues. Written as DNA, the CDR3 is TGCAGCGTGGGCAGCGGGCAAGAGACCCAGTACTTC. This codes for CSVGSGQETQYF.

This CDR3 is CASSLGDNSGEKLFF. The CDR3 bases are TGTGCCAGCAGCTTAGGGGACAACTCGGGTGAAAAACTGTTTTTT. The chain is built from TRBV13 and TRBJ1-4, with D perhaps matching TRBD1 (5 bases). From germline, CDR1 is PRHDT and CDR2 FYEKMQ (reference sequence). The CDR3 length is 15 residues. Deletions cut 0 bases from V and 7 bases from J, with 12 bases between.

The CDR3 region is CASSDSLDPNEAFF. In nucleotides, the CDR3 is TGTGCCAGCAGTGACAGTCTGGACCCGAACGAAGCTTTCTTT. The chain links TRBV6-4 to TRBJ1-1; D is unresolved. The CDR3 covers 14 residues. Per germline, CDR1 MRHNA and CDR2 SNTAGT. Trimming took 2 bases from V and 8 from J, leaving 15 bases between them.

This CDR3 reads CASSSWDRYNEQFF. The CDR3 coding sequence is TGTGCCAGCAGCTCCTGGGACAGGTACAATGAGCAGTTCTTC. The chain links TRBV7-8 to TRBJ2-1; 8 nucleotides align to TRBD1. The CDR3 runs 14 residues. The trim removed 4 bases at V and 4 bases at J, leaving 3 bases unmatched. Germline values: CDR1 SGHVS, CDR2 FQNEAQ.

V is TRBV19 and J is TRBJ1-1, with D maybe TRBD1 (5 bases). V was shortened by 2 bases and J by 0 bases, with 16 bases between the two germline ends. This CDR3 region has 17 residues. Germline CDR1 is LNHDA and CDR2 is SQIVND (reference sequence). CDR3 bases: TGTGCCAGTAGTATAATTATACCGGAGGGGCTGAACACTGAAGCTTTCTTT. Translating it yields CASSIIIPEGLNTEAFF.

The sample holds one count of this clone. This rearrangement joins TRBV9 to TRBJ2-1; TRBD2 matches at 10 bases. Germline CDR1 SGDLS, CDR2 YYNGEE. CDR3 length: 20 residues. Trimming took 0 bases from V and 2 from J; bases not matched to a gene: 14. In DNA, the CDR3 is TGTGCCAGCAGCGTAGCTAGATCTCCTAGCGGGAGCAATCCCTACAATGAGCAGTTCTTC. Residues: CASSVARSPSGSNPYNEQFF.

The V gene is TRBV7-2, the J gene TRBJ1-2, with D perhaps TRBD1 (5 bases). V gave up 5 bases and J gave up 3 bases, with 10 bases separating them. Germline lookup yields CDR1 SGHTA and CDR2 FQGNSA. The CDR3 length is 13 residues. The CDR3 here is CASSLGTDYGYTF. The CDR3 DNA follows: TGTGCCAGCAGCCTAGGGACGGACTATGGCTACACCTTC. Complete variable domain (other parts from reference TRBV7-2 and TRBJ1-2): GAGVSQSPSNKVTEKGKDVELRCDPISGHTALYWYRQSLGQGLEFLIYFQGNSAPDKSGLPSDRFSAERTGGSVSTLTIQRTQQEDSAVYLCASSLGTDYGYTFGSGTRLTVV.

This chain uses TRBV6-1 with TRBJ2-3; 10 bases are a match to TRBD2. Germline CDR1 is MNHNS and CDR2 is SASEGT. With V trimmed by 2 bases and J by 6 bases, 17 bases remained unmatched. This CDR3 has 19 amino acids. The CDR3 loop is CASSEISLGKGTSVDTQYF. CDR3 nucleotides: TGTGCCAGCAGTGAAATCTCCCTTGGTAAGGGGACTAGCGTTGATACGCAGTATTTT.

With respect to this clone: In the same sample, other DNA sequences code for this CDR3. The chain carries TRBV19 and TRBJ2-7, with D perhaps TRBD1 (6 bases). CDR3 size: 14 residues. The V gene lost 6 bases and the J gene lost 3 bases, with 15 bases spanning the gap. The germline CDR1 and CDR2 sequences are LNHDA and SQIVND (reference sequence). The CDR3: CASRLRDTYYEQYF. The CDR3 DNA is TGTGCCAGTAGGTTACGGGACACATACTACGAGCAGTACTTC.

The chain combines TRBV14 with TRBJ1-2; D uncertain. The CDR3 runs to 13 residues. The germline V and J ends were trimmed by 1 base and 2 bases, with 5 bases remaining between them. Looked up from germline, CDR1 is SGHDN and CDR2 is FVKESK. The CDR3 here is CASSQAVNYGYTF. Here the CDR3 DNA reads TGTGCCAGCAGCCAAGCGGTAAACTATGGCTACACCTTC.

The V gene is TRBV27, the J gene TRBJ1-1; D is unresolved. The CDR3 is 14 residues long. V lost 0 bases, J lost 1 base, and 6 bases lay in between. Germline V gene sequence: CDR1 MNHEY, CDR2 SMNVEV (reference sequence). CDR3 DNA: TGTGCCAGCAGTTTATCGATAGAGAACACTGAAGCTTTCTTT. Encoded protein: CASSLSIENTEAFF.

The CDR3 DNA reads as TGTGCCAGCAGTGACAGGACACTTACTTTTGGCAATCAGCCCCAGCATTTT. Translating gives CASSDRTLTFGNQPQHF. The chain employs TRBV2 and TRBJ1-5; D might be TRBD1 (5 bases). Germline lookup yields CDR1 SNHLY and CDR2 FYNNEI. The CDR3 has 17 residues. Between the trimmed V and J ends, which lost 3 bases and 2 bases, there was a span of 17 bases.